This T cell receptor beta chain originates from a study of regulatory T cells in long-lasting Graves disease. Whole-study findings and limits: Patients whose Graves' disease persisted exhibited lower TCR diversity than those newly diagnosed. Analyses excluded thyroid tissue, covering peripheral blood alone.

As for time point: newly diagnosed GD, antithyroid drugs for less than 3 months. The TCR library used RNA extracted from PBMCs. The V end lost 1 base, the J end lost 4 bases, and 6 bases lay between the germline ends. CDR1 is SGHAT and CDR2 is FQNNGV in the germline V gene. This CDR3 has 13 residues. This clonotype has ten or more counts. Its antigen remains unknown. Arm-PCR of CDR3 regions and iRepertoire HTBI primers were the basis on which TCR beta libraries were built. MiXCR, applied by TCRdb to the multiplex PCR reads, yields one record per CDR3 protein. The sample lists about 620,000 distinct CDR3 sequences, 16% seen once, with around 18% in the top ten. These same data were also listed under a study on T cells in Graves' hyperthyroidism and ophthalmopathy.

The sequences come from peripheral blood mononuclear cells (PBMCs), collected at new diagnosis, from a patient treated with antithyroid drugs. This receptor was taken from a woman between 25 and 40 years old with Graves disease. The V call is TRBV11-2, the J call TRBJ2-3; D gene uncertain. In nucleotides, the CDR3 is TGTGCCAGCAGCTTAGCCCTCTCAGATACGCAGTATTTT. Amino acids: CASSLALSDTQYF.